The 18 T cell receptor beta chains reported below all come from one sample, sequenced in a study of T cells in women clearing cervical HPV infection. Clones were read by immunoSEQ multiplex PCR, and TCRdb kept only the in-frame ones, dropping some. Here the sample table reports 25,000 to 35,000 clones. The sample consisted of blood buffy coat. These receptors were collected from a woman aged 18-70 years with a cervical HPV16 infection that either progressed to CIN3+ or cleared (not recorded which).

Details on this clone: Read sequence stops 3 residues before the CDR3 end, and the germline J gene provides the missing end. V and J are TRBV5-1 and TRBJ2-1; the D is unclear. The CDR3 has 16 residues. Germline CDR1 is SGHRS and CDR2 is YFSETQ. The germline V and J ends were trimmed by 1 base and 1 base, with 12 bases remaining between them. The sequenced part of the CDR3 DNA is TGCGCCAGCAGCTTGACTCTTCTTCCATCCTACAATGAG. Translating it yields CASSLTLLPSYNE. The full CDR3 is CASSLTLLPSYNEQFF.

Turning to this clone: With the read ending 3 residues before the CDR3 end, the germline J gene is used to fill in that end. This sequence joins TRBV7-2 and TRBJ1-2, with 10 positions matching TRBD1. The CDR3 loop spans 14 amino acids. CDR1 and CDR2 from the germline V gene are SGHTA and FQGNSA. V dropped 1 base and J dropped 4; count of bases not matched to a gene: 0. Here the CDR3 reads CASSLGTGGYGYTF. The CDR3 DNA, read in part, is TGTGCCAGCAGCTTAGGGACAGGGGGCTATGGC.

Comment on this clone: The DNA ends 3 residues before the CDR3 does, and the rest of the CDR3 is filled in from the germline J gene. The J gene is TRBJ1-2, the V gene TRBV19, with D maybe TRBD1 (5 bases). The CDR3 is 14 residues long. Germline CDR1 is LNHDA and CDR2 is SQIVND (reference sequence). Trimming cost V 3 bases and J 3 bases, with 11 bases left between them. Incomplete CDR3 DNA: TGTGCCAGTAGTATGGGGCCCGGATACTATGGC. This gives the protein CASSMGPGYYG. The full CDR3 protein is CASSMGPGYYGYTF.

In regard to this clone: The observed sequence ends 3 residues before the CDR3 terminus, with the missing tail filled in from the germline J gene. This rearrangement joins TRBV19 to TRBJ2-3; 9 bases map to TRBD1. The germline gives CDR1 LNHDA, CDR2 SQIVND (reference sequence). The CDR3 spans 15 residues. The sequenced part of the CDR3 DNA is TGTGCCAGTAGTATGGACAGGGGAGGCAATCAGCCG. Encoded protein: CASSMDRGGNQP. The entire CDR3 protein reads CASSMDRGGNQPQYF.

In regard to this clone: The observed sequence ends 3 residues before the CDR3 terminus, with the missing tail filled in from the germline J gene. The chain combines TRBV11-3 with TRBJ2-7; D possibly corresponds to TRBD2 (5 bases). From germline, CDR1 is SGHNT and CDR2 YENEEA. Trimming stripped 4 bases from V and 6 bases from J, with 13 bases between. The CDR3 is 13 amino acids. The DNA read from the CDR3 is TGTGCCAGCAGCTCCACCACCCGGGGCGAG. Translated, it gives CASSSTTRGE. The CDR3 as a whole reads CASSSTTRGEQYF.

For this clone: The read terminates 3 residues before the CDR3 end, so the remaining end is supplied by the germline J gene. The chain links TRBV11-2 to TRBJ2-7; D is possibly TRBD1 (6 bases). V shed 3 bases and J shed 3 bases, with 15 bases lying between them. This CDR3 contains 15 residues. CDR1 and CDR2 (germline): SGHAT, FQNNGV. CDR3: CASSFSGTTYYEQYF. The DNA read from the CDR3 is TGTGCCAGCAGCTTCTCCGGGACAACGTACTACGAG.

As for this clone: Read data end 3 residues before the CDR3 end; the end is taken from the germline J gene. V is TRBV20-1 and J is TRBJ2-2, with TRBD1 as a possible D gene (6 bases). The CDR3 is made up of 12 amino acids. Per the germline V gene, CDR1 is DFQATT and CDR2 is SNEGSKA (reference sequence). This CDR3 is CSARGGDEKLFF. The covered CDR3 bases are TGCAGTGCCAGGGGCGGTGATGAAAAG.

With respect to this clone: The read halts 3 residues ahead of the CDR3 end, with the missing end drawn from the germline J gene. The J gene is TRBJ2-3, the V gene TRBV29-1, with 8 bases lining up with TRBD1. This CDR3 contains 13 residues. Germline values: CDR1 SQVTM, CDR2 ANQGSEA. J was trimmed by 8 bases and V by 6 bases; bases with no gene match: 10. The sequenced CDR3 bases are TGCAGCGTGGGGACAGGCAAAGGTGGTACG. Translated, it gives CSVGTGKGGT. Given in full, the CDR3 is CSVGTGKGGTQYF.

Of note for this clone: The read ends 3 residues before the CDR3 terminus; that terminus is restored from the germline J gene. V usage is TRBV19 and J usage is TRBJ2-1, with a possible D match to TRBD2 (6 bases). Looked up from germline, CDR1 is LNHDA and CDR2 is SQIVND (reference sequence). The V and J ends lost 3 bases and 5 bases respectively, with 23 bases between them. CDR3 length: 18 amino acids. The CDR3 spells CASSMGGWRRGINNEQFF. CDR3 DNA (partial): TGTGCCAGTAGTATGGGCGGCTGGCGGAGGGGAATAAACAATGAG.

The DNA read from the CDR3 is TGTGCCAGTAGTATAGGGGGGACAGGGGGAAACATC. Amino acid sequence: CASSIGGTGGNI. The CDR3 in full is CASSIGGTGGNIYTF. The V gene is TRBV19, the J gene TRBJ1-2, with 11 positions matching TRBD1. The CDR3 is cut off 3 residues early in the read; its end comes from the germline J gene. Germline V gene sequence: CDR1 LNHDA, CDR2 SQIVND (reference sequence). This CDR3 region has 15 residues.

The CDR3 loop is CASSLGQGLNSYEQYF. The CDR3 DNA, read in part, is TGCGCCAGCAGCTTGGGACAGGGATTAAACTCCTACGAG. This chain uses TRBV5-1 with TRBJ2-7, with TRBD1 identical over 7 bases. The CDR3 end is not reached by the read, which stops 3 residues before it; the germline J gene fills it in. Germline values: CDR1 SGHRS, CDR2 YFSETQ. The J segment lost 0 bases and the V segment lost 0 bases, leaving 6 bases of the junction unmatched. The CDR3 runs to 16 residues.

About this clone itself: The missing CDR3 end, 3 residues past where the read stops, is filled in from the germline J gene. This chain uses TRBV20-1 with TRBJ2-7; D is unresolved. Germline V gives CDR1 DFQATT, CDR2 SNEGSKA (reference sequence). Trimming left V 3 bases short and J 3 bases short, with 9 bases between. The CDR3 sequence is 12 residues long. Here the CDR3 reads CSASPRVYEQYF. The part of the CDR3 DNA that was read is TGCAGTGCTAGTCCCCGGGTCTACGAG.

As to this clone: The CDR3 end is not reached by the read, which stops 3 residues before it; the germline J gene fills it in. The chain joins TRBV7-6 to TRBJ2-1; TRBD2 matches at 16 bases. Trimming cost V 5 bases and J 5 bases; bases outside gene matches: 6. The germline V gene has CDR1 SGHVS and CDR2 FNYEAQ. This CDR3 contains 17 residues. The covered CDR3 bases are TGTGCCAGCAGCCCACAGGGACTAGCGGGAGGGGACAATGAG. It translates to CASSPQGLAGGDNE. The whole CDR3 is CASSPQGLAGGDNEQFF. Using reference TRBV7-6 and TRBJ2-1 for the parts outside the CDR3, the full variable domain is GAGVSQSPRYKVTKRGQDVALRCDPISGHVSLYWYRQALGQGPEFLTYFNYEAQQDKSGLPNDRFSAERPEGSISTLTIQRTEQRDSAMYRCASSPQGLAGGDNEQFFGPGTRLTVL.

Concerning this clone: The read is 3 residues too short to cover the CDR3 end, so that end is filled in from the germline J gene. J is TRBJ1-4 and V is TRBV7-6; 10 positions match TRBD1. Unmatched junction bases numbered 8, after V lost 5 bases and J lost 5 bases. CDR1 is SGHVS and CDR2 is FNYEAQ in the germline V gene. There are 16 residues in the CDR3. This chain's CDR3 is CASSLRQGATNEKLFF. The DNA read from the CDR3 is TGTGCCAGCAGCCTCCGACAGGGGGCGACGAATGAAAAA.

This chain's CDR3 is CASSETPRTGGGGELFF. The part of the CDR3 DNA that was read is TGTGCCAGCAGTGAAACTCCACGGACAGGGGGCGGCGGGGAG. The V call is TRBV2, the J call TRBJ2-2; TRBD1 matches 11 bases. The CDR3 goes on 3 residues after the read ends, and that part is filled in from the germline J gene. Germline CDR1 SNHLY, CDR2 FYNNEI. V lost 2 bases, J lost 7 bases, and 9 bases stayed unmatched. The CDR3 sequence is 17 residues long. Looking up the rest from reference TRBV2 and TRBJ2-2 gives the full variable domain: EPEVTQTPSHQVTQMGQEVILRCVPISNHLYFYWYRQILGQKVEFLVSFYNNEISEKSEIFDDQFSVERPDGSNFTLKIRSTKLEDSAMYFCASSETPRTGGGGELFFGEGSRLTVL.

In regard to this clone: The CDR3 end is not reached by the read, which stops 3 residues before it; the germline J gene fills it in. The V and J genes are TRBV5-1 and TRBJ1-1; possible D gene TRBD1, 5 bases. CDR3 length equals 15 residues. CDR1 and CDR2 (germline): SGHRS, YFSETQ. V was clipped by 1 base and J by 0 bases, with 10 bases between them. CDR3 in amino acids: CASSLRQHMNTEAFF. CDR3 bases read: TGCGCCAGCAGCTTGCGACAGCACATGAACACTGAA.

About this clone: The CDR3 extends 3 residues past the end of the read, so its final part is completed from the germline J gene. The rearrangement uses TRBV20-1 and TRBJ2-3, with TRBD1 identical over 9 bases. Germline V gene data show CDR1 as DFQATT and CDR2 as SNEGSKA (reference sequence). The CDR3 length is 15 residues. V was pared by 1 base and J by 5 bases, with 7 bases of the junction left unmatched. Partial CDR3 DNA: TGCAGTGCTAGAGGGTGGACAGGGGAGGTAGATACG. Protein sequence: CSARGWTGEVDT. The complete CDR3 reads CSARGWTGEVDTQYF.

Concerning this clone: The read ends 3 residues shy of where the CDR3 ends; the end is completed using the germline J gene. This sequence joins TRBV20-1 and TRBJ2-5; tentative D call: TRBD1 (6 bases). Germline V CDR1 and CDR2: DFQATT, SNEGSKA (reference sequence). The CDR3 spans 15 residues. With 3 bases removed from V and 2 bases from J, the gap between germline ends came to 16 bases. Here the CDR3 reads CSARLAGRGQETQYF. CDR3 bases read: TGCAGTGCTAGGCTGGCCGGAAGGGGGCAAGAGACC.